This is a list of T cell receptor beta chains from one sample in a study of cytomegalovirus exposure and HLA in healthy donors. Only in-frame clones appear in the TCRdb table, and some are missing; sequencing was by immunoSEQ multiplex PCR. The sample shows a few hundred thousand clones, 90% to 95% of them seen only once. The source material was PBMCs. The receptors stem from a woman aged 18 to 35 in good health and CMV-seronegative. Each CDR3 is given with its conserved first and last residue. Fields, in order: V gene, J gene, D gene, CDR3 DNA, CDR3 protein. A D gene is named only where the DNA matches it firmly.

TRBV9	TRBJ1-1	-	TGTGCCAGCAGCCCGGGCGACGGAGGGAACACTGAAGCTTTCTTT	CASSPGDGGNTEAFF
TRBV5-1	TRBJ2-5	-	TGCGCCAGCAGCTTGAGGCCAGGGGAGCGGGAGACCCAGTACTTC	CASSLRPGERETQYF
TRBV5-6	TRBJ2-7	TRBD2	TGTGCCAGCAGCTTACGATTAGCGGGAGGCCCTTTCAAGCAGTACTTC	CASSLRLAGGPFKQYF
TRBV30	TRBJ1-2	-	TGTGCCTGGAGACCAGGCATCTATGGCTACACCTTC	CAWRPGIYGYTF
TRBV28	TRBJ1-1	-	TGTGCCAGCAGTTTACCCTTCGTGGAGACTGAAGCTTTCTTT	CASSLPFVETEAFF
TRBV7-2	TRBJ2-2	TRBD2	TGTGCCAGTAACACCCGGGGGCTAGCGGGCTTCGCGAACACCGGGGAGCTGTTTTTT	CASNTRGLAGFANTGELFF
TRBV19	TRBJ1-1	-	TGTGCCAGTAGTATCGAGATATCGAACACTGAAGCTTTCTTT	CASSIEISNTEAFF
TRBV15	TRBJ2-7	-	TGTGCCACCAGCAGAGTACTCAACTCCTACGAGCAGTACTTC	CATSRVLNSYEQYF
TRBV2	TRBJ1-1	-	TGTGCCAGCAGTGGAGTTACGGGGAACACTGAAGCTTTCTTT	CASSGVTGNTEAFF
TRBV5-6	TRBJ1-2	-	TGTGCCAGCAGCGCAGGGAACTCTAACTATGGCTACACCTTC	CASSAGNSNYGYTF
TRBV11-3	TRBJ1-1	-	TGTGCCAGCAGCTTCCCCCCGGGACTCACTGAAGCTTTCTTT	CASSFPPGLTEAFF
TRBV5-1	TRBJ1-2	TRBD1	TGCGCCAGCAGCGCCCAACAGGGGGCCTTTCAGGACTACACCTTC	CASSAQQGAFQDYTF
TRBV11-2	TRBJ1-2	TRBD1	TGTGCCAGCAGCTTAGAGGCCGGACAGGAGCATTATGGCTACACCTTC	CASSLEAGQEHYGYTF
TRBV6-1	TRBJ2-7	-	TGTGCCAGCAAACAATCCGGAGTCTACGAGCAGTACTTC	CASKQSGVYEQYF
TRBV9	TRBJ2-1	TRBD1	TGTGCCAGCAGCGTATCCCCAGACCGGGACAGGATCCACAATGAGCAGTTCTTC	CASSVSPDRDRIHNEQFF
TRBV5-6	TRBJ2-1	TRBD1	TGTGCCAGCAGCACAGAACAGGGGGCGATCTACAATGAGCAGTTCTTC	CASSTEQGAIYNEQFF
TRBV18	TRBJ1-3	-	TGTGCCAGCTCACCACGCAAGGTGGAGGCCTCTGGAAACACCATATATTTT	CASSPRKVEASGNTIYF